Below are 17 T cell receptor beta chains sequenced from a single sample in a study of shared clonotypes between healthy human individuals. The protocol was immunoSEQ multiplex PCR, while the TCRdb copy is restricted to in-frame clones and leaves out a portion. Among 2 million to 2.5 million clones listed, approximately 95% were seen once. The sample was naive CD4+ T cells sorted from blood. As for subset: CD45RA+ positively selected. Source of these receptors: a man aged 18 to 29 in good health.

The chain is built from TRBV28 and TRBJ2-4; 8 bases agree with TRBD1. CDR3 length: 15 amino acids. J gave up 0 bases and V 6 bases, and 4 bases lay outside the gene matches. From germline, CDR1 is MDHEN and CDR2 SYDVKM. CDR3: CASSRTGLAKNIQYF. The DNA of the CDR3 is TGTGCCAGCAGCCGGACAGGGTTAGCCAAAAACATTCAGTACTTC.

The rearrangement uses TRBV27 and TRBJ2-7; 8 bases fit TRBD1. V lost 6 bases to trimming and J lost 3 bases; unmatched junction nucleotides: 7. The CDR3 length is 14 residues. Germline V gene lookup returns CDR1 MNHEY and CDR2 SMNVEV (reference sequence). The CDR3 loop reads CASRRSGGDYEQYF. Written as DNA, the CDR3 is TGTGCCAGCAGGAGGTCAGGGGGCGACTACGAGCAGTACTTC.

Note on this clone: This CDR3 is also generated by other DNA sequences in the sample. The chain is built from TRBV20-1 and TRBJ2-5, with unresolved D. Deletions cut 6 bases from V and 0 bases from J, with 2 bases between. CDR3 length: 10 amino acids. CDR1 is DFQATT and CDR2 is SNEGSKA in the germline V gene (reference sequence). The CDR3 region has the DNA TGCAGTGCAAACCAAGAGACCCAGTACTTC. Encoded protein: CSANQETQYF.

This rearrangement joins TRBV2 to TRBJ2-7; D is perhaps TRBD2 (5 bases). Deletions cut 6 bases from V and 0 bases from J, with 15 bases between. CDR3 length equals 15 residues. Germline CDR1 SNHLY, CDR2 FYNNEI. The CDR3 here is CASRLLTGSSYEQYF. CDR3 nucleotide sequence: TGTGCCAGCAGATTACTCACGGGATCCTCCTACGAGCAGTACTTC.

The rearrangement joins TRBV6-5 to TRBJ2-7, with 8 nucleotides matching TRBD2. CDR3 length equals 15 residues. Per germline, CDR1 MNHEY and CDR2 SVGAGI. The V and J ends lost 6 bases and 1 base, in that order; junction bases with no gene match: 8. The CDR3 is CASSRGPSGSYEQYF. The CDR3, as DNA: TGTGCCAGCAGCCGCGGACCTAGCGGGTCCTACGAGCAGTACTTC.

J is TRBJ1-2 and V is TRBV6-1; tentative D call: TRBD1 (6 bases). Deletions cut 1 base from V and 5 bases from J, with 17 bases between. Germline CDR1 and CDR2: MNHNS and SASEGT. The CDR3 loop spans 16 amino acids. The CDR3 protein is CASSEGAVLGGYGYTF. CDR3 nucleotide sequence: TGTGCCAGCAGTGAAGGGGCTGTGCTAGGGGGTTATGGCTACACCTTC.

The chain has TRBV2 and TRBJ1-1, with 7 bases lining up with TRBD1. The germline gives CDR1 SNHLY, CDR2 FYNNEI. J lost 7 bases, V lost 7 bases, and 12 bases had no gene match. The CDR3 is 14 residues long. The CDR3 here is CASNPTGAEGEAFF. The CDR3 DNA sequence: TGTGCCAGCAACCCCACAGGGGCCGAAGGTGAAGCTTTCTTT. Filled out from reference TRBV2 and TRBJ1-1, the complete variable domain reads EPEVTQTPSHQVTQMGQEVILRCVPISNHLYFYWYRQILGQKVEFLVSFYNNEISEKSEIFDDQFSVERPDGSNFTLKIRSTKLEDSAMYFCASNPTGAEGEAFFGQGTRLTVV.

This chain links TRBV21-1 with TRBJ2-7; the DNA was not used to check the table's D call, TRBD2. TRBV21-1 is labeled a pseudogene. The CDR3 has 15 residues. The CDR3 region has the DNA TGTGCCAGCAGCAAGCCTCTAGCGGGTGCCTACGAGCAGTACTTC. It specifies CASSKPLAGAYEQYF.

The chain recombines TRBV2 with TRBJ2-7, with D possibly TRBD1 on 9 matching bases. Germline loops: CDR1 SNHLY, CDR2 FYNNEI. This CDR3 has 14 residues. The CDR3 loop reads CASAGDRASHEQYF. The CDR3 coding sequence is TGTGCTTCAGCGGGGGACAGGGCATCCCACGAGCAGTACTTC.

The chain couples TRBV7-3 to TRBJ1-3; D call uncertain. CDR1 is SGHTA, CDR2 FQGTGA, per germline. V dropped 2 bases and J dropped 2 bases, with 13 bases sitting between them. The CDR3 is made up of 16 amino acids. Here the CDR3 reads CASSLSSGTAGNTIYF. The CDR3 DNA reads TGTGCCAGCAGCTTATCCAGCGGCACCGCTGGAAACACCATATATTTT.

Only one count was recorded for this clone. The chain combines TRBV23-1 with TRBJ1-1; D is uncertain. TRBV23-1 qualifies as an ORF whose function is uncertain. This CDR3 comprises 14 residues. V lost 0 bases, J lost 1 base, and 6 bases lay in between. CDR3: CASSQSIQNTEAFF. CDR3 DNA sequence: TGCGCCAGCAGTCAATCGATCCAGAACACTGAAGCTTTCTTT.

CDR3 protein: CASSIPGTVGSNQPQHF. The CDR3 DNA reads TGTGCCAGTAGTATCCCCGGGACAGTGGGGAGCAATCAGCCCCAGCATTTT. This chain joins TRBV19 and TRBJ1-5, with 7 positions matching TRBD1. CDR1 LNHDA and CDR2 SQIVND come from the germline V gene (reference sequence). J was trimmed by 1 base and V by 3 bases; bases with no gene match: 9. CDR3 size: 17 residues.

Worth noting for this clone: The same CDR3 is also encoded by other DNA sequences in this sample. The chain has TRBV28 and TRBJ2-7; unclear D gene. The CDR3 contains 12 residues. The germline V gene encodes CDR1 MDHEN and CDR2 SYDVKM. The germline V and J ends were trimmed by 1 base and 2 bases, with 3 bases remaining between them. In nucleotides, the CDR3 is TGTGCCAGCAGTTTATTAGCCTACGAGCAGTACTTC. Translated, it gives CASSLLAYEQYF.

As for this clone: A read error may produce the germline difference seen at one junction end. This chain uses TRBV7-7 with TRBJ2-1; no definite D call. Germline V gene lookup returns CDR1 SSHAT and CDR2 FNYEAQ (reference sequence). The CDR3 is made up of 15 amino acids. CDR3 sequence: CASSLGPGTYNEQFF. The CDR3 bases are TGTGCTAGCAGCTTAGGACCTGGGACCTACAATGAGCAGTTCTTC.

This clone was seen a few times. CDR3 loop: CAWRGGSSYNEQFF. CDR3 nucleotide sequence: TGTGCCTGGAGAGGCGGGAGCTCCTACAATGAGCAGTTCTTC. The V gene is TRBV30, the J gene TRBJ2-1, with 7 bases identical to TRBD2. Germline V CDR1 and CDR2: GTSNPN, SVGIG (reference sequence). V shed 3 bases, J shed 0 bases, and the junction held 2 bases outside the gene matches. This CDR3 spans 14 amino acids.

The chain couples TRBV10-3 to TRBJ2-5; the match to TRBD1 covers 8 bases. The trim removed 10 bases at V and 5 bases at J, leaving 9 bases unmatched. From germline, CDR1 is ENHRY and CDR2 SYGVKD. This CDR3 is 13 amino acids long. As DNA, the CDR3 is TGTGCCACCGCAGGGGGCTTGGTGGAGACCCAGTACTTC. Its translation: CATAGGLVETQYF.

The CDR3 loop reads CASSSTGGGLEAFF. The CDR3 DNA is TGTGCCAGCAGTTCGACAGGGGGCGGGTTGGAAGCTTTCTTT. This rearrangement joins TRBV28 to TRBJ1-1, with 10 positions matching TRBD1. Germline values: CDR1 MDHEN, CDR2 SYDVKM. The J segment lost 8 bases and the V segment lost 4 bases, leaving 7 bases of the junction unmatched. This CDR3 spans 14 amino acids.